There are a few counts of the clone carrying this TCR beta chain. The antigen remains unidentified. Time point noted: patch test 2, 6 weeks after DPC sensitization. The treatment denotes: therapeutic diphenylcyclopropenone sensitization with weekly scalp DPC. Patch tests were applied only after blood draws. Each CDR3 protein is one row after TCRdb ran MiXCR on the RACE reads. The table has 80,000 to 95,000 distinct CDR3 sequences, around 10% seen once. The data are from a study of human T cells and chemical hapten exposure. Study in general: Chiefly women, the patients showed alopecia areata, totalis or universalis. Study-wide points: The study found expanded TCRs formed significantly more large CDR3 similarity clusters than controls.

J was trimmed by 8 bases and V by 0 bases; bases with no gene match: 7. The length of the CDR3 is 17 residues. Germline CDR1 is MNHEY and CDR2 is SVGAGI. The chain uses TRBV6-5 and TRBJ1-6, with TRBD1 identical over 10 bases. This receptor was taken from a man aged 35 to 55 with alopecia areata. Some clones in this sample may be carry-over from other donors' samples. The sequencing here drew on whole blood, taken in connection with sensitization to the hapten diphenylcyclopropenone (DPC). DNA of the CDR3: TGTGCCAGCAGTTACTCGAGGACAGGGGGAAATCATTCACCCCTCCACTTT. It translates to CASSYSRTGGNHSPLHF.